A single sample gave rise to the 3 T cell receptor beta chains below, sequenced in a study of T cells in Graves' hyperthyroidism and ophthalmopathy. RNA transcripts were the template for amplifying TCR beta CDR3 regions. When the TCR CDR3 underwent first-round RT-PCR, the HTBI primer set was used. Using its own MiXCR run on the multiplex PCR reads, TCRdb lists one record per CDR3 protein. There are 250,000 to 300,000 distinct CDR3 sequences in the sample; around 19% occur only once, and roughly 39% lies in the top ten. Sequencing input: blood. The receptors derive from a man aged 50 to 60 with Graves' ophthalmopathy.

This clonotype was seen repeatedly, ten times or more. This chain connects TRBV7-2 to TRBJ2-1, with D perhaps TRBD2 (5 bases). V shed 1 base and J shed 5 bases, with 24 bases lying between them. Germline CDR1 SGHTA, CDR2 FQGNSA. This CDR3 contains 19 residues. The CDR3, as DNA: TGTGCCAGCAGCTTAGACCCAAGTGGGAGCGATGGGTTACACAATGAGCAGTTCTTC. Encoded protein: CASSLDPSGSDGLHNEQFF.

In this sample, this clonotype turned up many times. This sequence joins TRBV20-1 and TRBJ2-3; TRBD1 aligns across 9 bases. The ends lost 5 bases at V and 4 bases at J; junction bases unmatched: 13. Germline V gene sequence: CDR1 DFQATT, CDR2 SNEGSKA (reference sequence). The CDR3 spans 16 residues. The CDR3 region has the DNA TGCAGTGCTGGGGCCGCAGACAGGGGGAATGCAGATACGCAGTATTTT. It is translated as CSAGAADRGNADTQYF.

Only a few counts were recorded for this clonotype. The chain is built from TRBV3-1 and TRBJ2-7; perhaps TRBD1 as D (5 bases). Germline V CDR1 and CDR2: LGHDT, YNNKEL (reference sequence). V lost 5 bases, J lost 3 bases, and 17 bases lay in between. The CDR3 spans 15 residues. CDR3 amino acids: CASSIGPAGNYEQYF. Written as DNA, the CDR3 is TGTGCCAGCAGCATCGGGCCGGCAGGGAACTACGAGCAGTACTTC.